This TCR beta chain came from a study of T cell responses to AZD1222 COVID-19 vaccine. General observations from the study: Most donors were white British and more were female, and clonal diversity was possibly underestimated. The study found Spike-specific TCR breadth and depth rose after two AZD1222 doses. The number of AZD1222 recipients seropositive at baseline was only five or six.

Worth noting for this clone: Its antigen is still unknown.

Germline assignment: CDR1 SGHNT and CDR2 YYREEE (reference sequence). V lost 6 bases and J lost 8; bases outside the gene matches: 14. The CDR3 is 16 residues long. Profiling relied on immunoSEQ multiplex PCR, and the TCRdb table lists in-frame clones only, not all of them. Of 140,000 to 150,000 clones in the sample, 75% to 85% were seen once. The material sequenced was peripheral blood, taken on day 0 of MenACWY control vaccination. The clonotype comes from an adult in good health. The V call is TRBV5-4, the J call TRBJ1-4; 9 bases are shared with TRBD1. The CDR3 loop is CASNSRTGGPGEKLFF. For the CDR3, the DNA is TGTGCCAGCAACTCTCGAACAGGGGGCCCGGGCGAAAAACTGTTTTTT.